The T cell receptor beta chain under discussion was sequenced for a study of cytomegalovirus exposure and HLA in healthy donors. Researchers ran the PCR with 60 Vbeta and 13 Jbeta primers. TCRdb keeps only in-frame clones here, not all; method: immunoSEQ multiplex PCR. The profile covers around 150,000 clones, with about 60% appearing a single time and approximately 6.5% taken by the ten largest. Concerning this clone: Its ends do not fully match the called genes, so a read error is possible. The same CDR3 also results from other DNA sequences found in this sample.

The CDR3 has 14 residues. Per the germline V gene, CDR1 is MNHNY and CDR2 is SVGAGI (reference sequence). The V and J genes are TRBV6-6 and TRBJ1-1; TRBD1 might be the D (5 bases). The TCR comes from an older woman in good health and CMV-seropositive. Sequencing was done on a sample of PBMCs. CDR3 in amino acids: CASSPPGFETEAFF. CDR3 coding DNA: TGTGCTAGCAGTCCCCCAGGGTTTGAGACTGAAGCTTTCTTT.